This T cell receptor beta chain appears in the sequencing data of a study of cytomegalovirus exposure and HLA in healthy donors. Primers included in the PCR were 60 Vbeta and 13 Jbeta primers. Sequencing used immunoSEQ multiplex PCR; TCRdb keeps in-frame clones, though not all of them. The sample shows some 79,000 clones, around three fifths of them seen only once. Sequencing used PBMCs. The receptor's source is a woman between 40 and 50 years old in good health and CMV-seropositive.

CDR3 region: CAIRGLSTDTQYF. DNA of the CDR3: TGTGCCATCAGGGGCTTAAGCACAGATACGCAGTATTTT. The chain recombines TRBV11-3 with TRBJ2-3, with a weak D call TRBD1 (6 bases). Trimming took off 10 bases at V and 0 bases at J, with 11 bases between the two ends. Germline CDR1 reads SGHNT; CDR2 reads YENEEA. The CDR3 is made up of 13 amino acids.